The next 22 T cell receptor beta chains were all read from a single sample in a study of blood T cell repertoires in COVID-19 (dated by TCRdb to 2018 to 2021). Library prep was done by the immunoSEQ multiplex PCR assay. This is the immuneACCESS table as TCRdb keeps it, with only in-frame sequences that have V and J called. A part of the clones is gone; compared with another copy, unresolved V genes explain less than half, and the rest is unexplained. The sample table holds more than 100,000 clones, of which approximately 89% were seen once. The ten largest clonotypes hold roughly 17% of the sample. What was sequenced was peripheral blood. The source is a woman aged 80 or older in a cohort sampled during active COVID-19.

The chain carries TRBV21-1 and TRBJ1-2; TRBD1, as called in the table, went unchecked against the DNA. TRBV21-1 is an annotated pseudogene. The CDR3 runs to 15 residues. The DNA of the CDR3 is TGTGCCACGCCGGGACAGGGAGTAATGTGGTATGGCTACACCTTC. Translated: CATPGQGVMWYGYTF.

The chain recombines TRBV3-1 (or the pseudogene TRBV3-2) with TRBJ1-6; no clear D. The CDR3 is 14 residues long. The ends were cut back, 1 base at V and 6 bases at J, with 7 bases in the middle. The V gene's germline CDR1 is LGHDT and CDR2 YNNKEL (reference sequence). The CDR3: CASSQGAGNSPLHF. CDR3 nucleotide sequence: TGTGCCAGCAGCCAAGGGGCAGGTAATTCACCCCTCCACTTT.

The rearrangement links TRBV6-2 or TRBV6-3 to TRBJ2-3, with D unresolved. Germline lookup yields CDR1 MNHEY and CDR2 SVGEGT. The V gene lost 5 bases and the J gene lost 2 bases, with 29 bases spanning the gap. CDR3 length: 20 residues. The CDR3 protein is CASSPPADWVGSLNTDTQYF. Here the CDR3 DNA reads TGTGCCAGCAGTCCCCCGGCCGACTGGGTCGGATCGCTTAACACAGATACGCAGTATTTT.

The J gene is TRBJ2-7, the V gene TRBV28; 9 positions match TRBD1. J lost 6 bases, V lost 4 bases, and 10 bases had no gene match. The CDR3 runs 15 residues. Germline values: CDR1 MDHEN, CDR2 SYDVKM. CDR3 coding DNA: TGTGCCAGCAGTTATCAATCCGGGACAGGGATCGAGCAGTACTTC. As protein: CASSYQSGTGIEQYF.

This chain joins TRBV12-5 and TRBJ1-1; no definite D call. The V end lost 6 bases, the J end lost 3 bases, and 5 bases lay between the germline ends. Germline V gene lookup returns CDR1 LGHNT and CDR2 FRNRAP. The length of the CDR3 is 11 residues. The CDR3 here is CASGLDTEAFF. The CDR3 coding sequence is TGTGCTAGTGGATTAGACACTGAAGCTTTCTTT.

The chain couples TRBV19 to TRBJ2-2; 8 bases are shared with TRBD1. Per the germline V gene, CDR1 is LNHDA and CDR2 is SQIVND (reference sequence). The V segment lost 6 bases and the J segment 3 bases; nucleotides outside the gene matches: 12. This CDR3 region has 17 residues. The CDR3 region is CASSRAVGQGYTGELFF. The CDR3 coding sequence is TGTGCCAGTAGCCGGGCCGTCGGACAGGGATACACCGGGGAGCTGTTTTTT.

The chain has TRBV3-1 (or the pseudogene TRBV3-2) and TRBJ2-4; D gene uncertain. The germline V gene has CDR1 LGHDT and CDR2 YNNKEL (reference sequence). V lost 7 bases and J 3 bases, leaving 13 bases between the germline ends. This CDR3 contains 14 residues. As DNA, the CDR3 is TGTGCCAGCATGCTTGCTGGCGGCAAAAACATTCAGTACTTC. Translated, it gives CASMLAGGKNIQYF.

This clone was observed once. The chain couples TRBV15 to TRBJ1-4; TRBD1 matches at 9 bases. CDR3 length equals 19 residues. The J segment lost 2 bases and the V segment lost 1 base, leaving 11 bases of the junction unmatched. Germline lookup yields CDR1 LNHNV and CDR2 YYDKDF (reference sequence). CDR3 sequence (DNA): TGTGCCACCAGCAGAGGAGGACAGGGGCGGGGGTCGACTAATGAAAAACTGTTTTTT. It encodes CATSRGGQGRGSTNEKLFF.

The V gene is TRBV5-4, the J gene TRBJ2-2; tentative D call: TRBD2 (6 bases). This CDR3 has 15 amino acids. Germline CDR1 is SGHNT and CDR2 is YYREEE (reference sequence). Trimming removed 3 bases from V and 4 bases from J, with 13 bases in between. Here the CDR3 DNA reads TGTGCCAGCAGCTACCCGGGGGACCGCACCGGGGAGCTGTTTTTT. It specifies CASSYPGDRTGELFF.

The chain employs TRBV21-1 and TRBJ2-7; the DNA was not used to check the table's D call, TRBD2. TRBV21-1 is noted as a pseudogene. This CDR3 has 16 residues. The CDR3 reads CASSPLAGAGGYEQYF. As DNA, the CDR3 is TGTGCCAGCAGCCCACTAGCGGGAGCAGGAGGCTACGAGCAGTACTTC.

This chain connects TRBV9 to TRBJ2-2; TRBD2 matches at 7 bases. Germline V lookup: CDR1 SGDLS, CDR2 YYNGEE. With 0 bases clipped from V and 6 bases from J, the junction kept 11 bases outside the gene matches. This CDR3 has 17 amino acids. CDR3 amino acids: CASSVVGGGDPPGELFF. Here the CDR3 DNA reads TGTGCCAGCAGCGTAGTTGGCGGGGGAGACCCTCCCGGGGAGCTGTTTTTT.

The chain is built from TRBV20-1 and TRBJ1-1; 8 bases fit TRBD1. The CDR3 is 11 residues long. CDR1 and CDR2 from the germline V gene are DFQATT and SNEGSKA (reference sequence). V shed 5 bases and J 11 bases; nucleotides not matched to a gene: 7. CDR3 region: CSASQDREAFF. The CDR3, as DNA: TGCAGTGCTTCCCAGGACAGGGAGGCTTTCTTT.

The V call is TRBV6-6, the J call TRBJ2-1; 10 positions agree with TRBD2. Germline trimming cut 3 bases from V and 15 bases from J; bases unmatched to any gene: 11. The CDR3 runs 14 residues. CDR1 and CDR2 (germline): MNHNY, SVGAGI (reference sequence). The CDR3 region has the DNA TGTGCCAGCAGTTATCCGGGACTAGCGAATCCTGGGTTCTTC. Protein sequence: CASSYPGLANPGFF.

This clone was seen just once. V and J are TRBV11-2 and TRBJ1-2; D is unclear. V lost 0 bases and J 4 bases, leaving 6 bases between the germline ends. There are 13 residues in the CDR3. Germline assignment: CDR1 SGHAT and CDR2 FQNNGV. For the CDR3, the DNA is TGTGCCAGCAGCTTAGAGGGCTTCTATGGCTACACCTTC. This codes for CASSLEGFYGYTF.

The J gene is TRBJ1-4, the V gene TRBV5-5, with D perhaps matching TRBD1 (6 bases). V gave up 3 bases and J gave up 5 bases, with 11 bases separating them. The CDR3 length is 14 residues. Per the germline V gene, CDR1 is SGHKS and CDR2 is YYEKEE (reference sequence). DNA for the CDR3: TGTGCCAGCAGCTGGACAGCCAGAAATGAAAAACTGTTTTTT. Translation gives CASSWTARNEKLFF.

V usage is TRBV7-8 and J usage is TRBJ2-3, with TRBD2 as a possible D gene (5 bases). V lost 5 bases and J 6 bases, leaving 9 bases between the germline ends. The CDR3 extends over 12 amino acids. CDR1 and CDR2 (germline): SGHVS, FQNEAQ. The CDR3 sequence is CASSLTGDTQYF. CDR3 DNA sequence: TGTGCCAGCAGCCTCACGGGGGATACGCAGTATTTT.

The V and J genes are TRBV6-6 and TRBJ2-3; D unclear. Germline CDR1 reads MNHNY; CDR2 reads SVGAGI (reference sequence). Trimming took off 6 bases at V and 1 base at J, with 8 bases between the two ends. This CDR3 is built from 13 residues. The CDR3 loop is CASSPPGTDTQYF. CDR3 in DNA: TGTGCCAGCAGCCCCCCCGGCACAGATACGCAGTATTTT.

The chain uses TRBV5-1 and TRBJ1-2; 8 nucleotides align to TRBD1. Per germline, CDR1 SGHRS and CDR2 YFSETQ. The CDR3 loop spans 14 amino acids. Unmatched junction bases numbered 3, after V lost 4 bases and J lost 1 base. CDR3 sequence reads: CASSETGGNYGYTF. In nucleotides, the CDR3 is TGCGCCAGCAGCGAAACAGGGGGTAACTATGGCTACACCTTC. Supplemented by reference TRBV5-1 and TRBJ1-2, the full variable domain reads KAGVTQTPRYLIKTRGQQVTLSCSPISGHRSVSWYQQTPGQGLQFLFEYFSETQRNKGNFPGRFSGRQFSNSRSEMNVSTLELGDSALYLCASSETGGNYGYTFGSGTRLTVV.

The sample holds one count of this clone. The chain employs TRBV15 and TRBJ1-2, with TRBD1 matching over 10 bases. The CDR3 length is 17 residues. The J segment lost 4 bases and the V segment lost 1 base, leaving 9 bases of the junction unmatched. The V gene's germline CDR1 is LNHNV and CDR2 YYDKDF (reference sequence). CDR3 loop: CATSRVPAGQGIYGYTF. As DNA, the CDR3 is TGTGCCACCAGCAGAGTACCTGCGGGACAGGGGATCTATGGCTACACCTTC.

The gene calls are TRBV7-2 and TRBJ1-1; D remains unclear. Looked up from germline, CDR1 is SGHTA and CDR2 is FQGNSA. The CDR3 extends over 15 amino acids. V was clipped by 10 bases and J by 3 bases, with 21 bases between them. The CDR3: CATARASGSYTEAFF. As DNA, the CDR3 is TGTGCCACCGCGCGCGCCTCGGGGTCTTACACTGAAGCTTTCTTT.

The rearrangement links TRBV5-4 to TRBJ2-7, with TRBD1 matching over 12 bases. Losses at the gene ends were 2 bases for V and 4 bases for J; bases not matched to a gene: 4. The CDR3 is 15 amino acids. Germline CDR1 and CDR2: SGHNT and YYREEE (reference sequence). The CDR3 is CASSLGTGGQYEQYF. In DNA, the CDR3 is TGTGCCAGCAGCTTAGGGACAGGGGGCCAATACGAGCAGTACTTC.

This CDR3 reads CASRREWGTDTQYF. The CDR3, as DNA: TGTGCCAGTAGACGGGAGTGGGGCACAGATACGCAGTATTTT. The J gene is TRBJ2-3, the V gene TRBV19; a possible D gene is TRBD2 (6 bases). The germline CDR1 and CDR2 sequences are LNHDA and SQIVND (reference sequence). The CDR3 spans 14 residues. V lost 6 bases and J lost 1, with 11 bases in between. Full variable domain (outside the CDR3, taken from reference TRBV19 and TRBJ2-3): DGGITQSPKYLFRKEGQNVTLSCEQNLNHDAMYWYRQDPGQGLRLIYYSQIVNDFQKGDIAEGYSVSREKKESFPLTVTSAQKNPTAFYLCASRREWGTDTQYFGPGTRLTVL.